This T cell receptor (beta chain) was profiled in a study of prognosis after radiotherapy for stage I lung cancer. Germline V gives CDR1 MNHEY, CDR2 SVGAGI. Losses at the gene ends were 4 bases for V and 0 bases for J; bases not matched to a gene: 3. The CDR3 is made up of 15 amino acids. By share, this clonotype counts as medium-sized (0.01 to 0.1%). Genomic DNA provided the template from which TCR beta CDR3 was amplified by two-round multiplex PCR. First-round PCR employed TRBV- and TRBJ-specific primers for each gene. Universal primers featured in the second PCR round. In TCRdb, the multiplex PCR reads were re-called with MiXCR into one record per CDR3 protein. The table lists about 16,000 distinct CDR3 sequences, 43% of them singletons.

This chain links TRBV6-5 with TRBJ2-3, with TRBD2 identical over 8 bases. The clonotype comes from a donor aged 50 or older with non-small cell lung cancer. The source material was PBMCs, sampled before or after stereotactic body radiation therapy (not recorded which). The CDR3 DNA sequence: TGTGCCAGCAGTTTGGGACTAGGCAGCACAGATACGCAGTATTTT. Amino acid sequence: CASSLGLGSTDTQYF.